This paragraph reports one T cell receptor beta chain. Germline assignment: CDR1 ENHRY and CDR2 SYGVKD. There are 13 residues in the CDR3. V trimming: 9 bases; J trimming: 6 bases; junction bases outside the gene matches: 5. The source of the sample is a study of blood T cell repertoires in COVID-19. On the study more broadly: Samples representing acute and convalescent COVID-19 were sourced from the United States, Italy and Spain. The cDNA or gDNA used as material had been derived from T cells, B-cell-depleted T cells, or PBMCs.

Per the original methods: Amplification from reference gene primers served as the basis for estimated nucleated cell counts. Assay: immunoSEQ multiplex PCR; the TCRdb copy retains only in-frame clones and omits some. That table furnishes V, J and clone size, whereas the DNA furnished D and trimming. The sample yields more than 150,000 clones, about 87% seen once. The sequence was collected from a man aged 40-50 years with active or convalescent COVID-19. The J gene is TRBJ1-2, the V gene TRBV10-3, with 12 bases fitting TRBD1. Input material: peripheral blood. The CDR3 sequence is CAIGDRGLNGYTF. CDR3 DNA: TGTGCCATAGGGGACAGGGGGCTTAATGGCTACACCTTC.